Presented here are 18 T cell receptor beta chains from one specimen sequenced in a study of HIV-infected patients and healthy controls (dated by TCRdb to 2013 to 2014). Library preparation was by 5' RACE. TCRdb shows the sequencer as Illumina MiSeq. Using SuperScript III with primers targeting the alpha and beta constant regions, 500 to 550 ng of RNA was reverse transcribed. Separate alpha and beta chain libraries were generated by chain-specific third strand synthesis with multiplexing indices. TCRdb redid the processing of the public reads, applying fastp at Q25 and MiXCR, and retained in-frame beta chains. All rows with the same CDR3 protein become a single entry with the most common DNA and genes. The sample contains some 7,600 distinct CDR3 sequences, around 8.6% of them found a single time. 8.5% to 9.5% of the sample is in the top ten clones. Whole blood was used without fractionating the cells, so the repertoire represented all peripheral T cells without sorting.

Here the sequenced sample was blood, taken before antiretroviral therapy. The receptors come from an adult with HIV infection.

This clonotype was counted between two and nine times. This sequence joins TRBV2 and TRBJ1-4; 7 nucleotides agree with TRBD1. The J segment lost 1 base and the V segment lost 6 bases, leaving 11 bases of the junction unmatched. Germline-derived CDR1 and CDR2 are SNHLY and FYNNEI. The CDR3 totals 17 residues. Here the CDR3 DNA reads TGTGCCAGCAGCCCAGGGACAGAGGGAATAACTAATGAAAAACTGTTTTTT. Its translation is CASSPGTEGITNEKLFF.

This clonotype is classed as medium-sized (0.01 to 0.1%). The chain employs TRBV12-3 or TRBV12-4 and TRBJ2-7; weak D call: TRBD2 (7 bases). Between the trimmed V and J ends, which lost 2 bases and 10 bases, there was a span of 24 bases. This CDR3 is built from 16 residues. The CDR3 DNA follows: TGTGCCAGCAGTTTATCGGCAGGGGTGGGGACTATGGACCAGTACTTC. Translation: CASSLSAGVGTMDQYF.

In its sample, this clonotype ranks as medium-sized. The chain is built from TRBV19 and TRBJ1-6, with D uncertain. This CDR3 contains 15 residues. Trimming took off 5 bases at V and 8 bases at J, with 16 bases between the two ends. The germline CDR1 and CDR2 sequences are LNHDA and SQIVND (reference sequence). CDR3 sequence (DNA): TGTGCCAGTAGTCCCCGAGACGGGAAGTATTCACCCCTCCACTTT. As protein: CASSPRDGKYSPLHF.

This clonotype appeared many times. The chain is built from TRBV4-1 and TRBJ1-6; D is undetermined. CDR1 MGHRA and CDR2 YSYEKL come from the germline V gene. The CDR3 covers 15 residues. V shed 1 base and J shed 7 bases, with 11 bases lying between them. The CDR3 reads CASSQAQGNNSPLHF. The CDR3, as DNA: TGCGCCAGCAGCCAAGCACAAGGGAACAATTCACCCCTCCACTTT.

Ten or more counts support this clonotype. The chain is built from TRBV28 and TRBJ1-1; D possibly corresponds to TRBD1 (5 bases). CDR1 MDHEN and CDR2 SYDVKM come from the germline V gene. V was cut by 3 bases and J by 4 bases, with 15 bases left in between. The CDR3 sequence is 15 residues long. The chain's CDR3 is CASSLTAKGFTEAFF. In DNA, the CDR3 is TGTGCCAGCAGTTTGACTGCCAAGGGGTTCACTGAAGCTTTCTTT.

By share, this clonotype counts as medium-sized (0.01 to 0.1%). The chain links TRBV20-1 to TRBJ2-7, with 12 nucleotides matching TRBD1. The germline CDR1 and CDR2 sequences are DFQATT and SNEGSKA (reference sequence). The J segment lost 1 base and the V segment lost 0 bases, leaving 13 bases of the junction unmatched. This CDR3 has 19 amino acids. The CDR3 sequence is CSARERPGTGGPGSYEQYF. CDR3 sequence (DNA): TGCAGTGCTAGAGAGAGACCCGGGACAGGGGGCCCCGGGTCCTACGAGCAGTACTTC.

By sample fraction, this clonotype is medium-sized. The chain is built from TRBV5-1 and TRBJ2-5, with D hard to call. The CDR3 sequence is 15 residues long. Germline assignment: CDR1 SGHRS and CDR2 YFSETQ. V dropped 0 bases and J dropped 1 base, with 10 bases sitting between them. The CDR3 sequence: CASSLVVGTQETQYF. CDR3 DNA: TGCGCCAGCAGCTTGGTAGTCGGCACCCAAGAGACCCAGTACTTC.

Within the sample, this clonotype is medium-sized. The chain combines TRBV7-9 with TRBJ1-1; D not certain. CDR3 length equals 12 residues. V dropped 2 bases and J dropped 1 base, with 2 bases sitting between them. Germline assignment: CDR1 SEHNR and CDR2 FQNEAQ (reference sequence). The CDR3 DNA reads TGTGCCAGCAGCTTATCGAACACTGAAGCTTTCTTT. Amino acids: CASSLSNTEAFF.

There are many counts of this clonotype. This sequence joins TRBV11-2 and TRBJ1-1; unclear D gene. The germline V gene has CDR1 SGHAT and CDR2 FQNNGV. The CDR3 runs to 14 residues. The V gene lost 6 bases and the J gene lost 1 base, with 12 bases spanning the gap. The CDR3 region is CASRPSIKNTEAFF. The DNA of the CDR3 is TGTGCCAGCAGACCTTCCATAAAGAACACTGAAGCTTTCTTT. The full variable domain, completed using reference TRBV11-2 and TRBJ1-1, is EAGVAQSPRYKIIEKRQSVAFWCNPISGHATLYWYQQILGQGPKLLIQFQNNGVVDDSQLPKDRFSAERLKGVDSTLKIQPAKLEDSAVYLCASRPSIKNTEAFFGQGTRLTVV.

This clonotype rates as medium-sized. The chain is built from TRBV4-1 and TRBJ1-5, with 9 bases lining up with TRBD1. The germline CDR1 and CDR2 sequences are MGHRA and YSYEKL. Germline trimming cut 0 bases from V and 7 bases from J; bases unmatched to any gene: 4. The CDR3 has 15 amino acids. The DNA for the CDR3 is TGCGCCAGCAGCCAAGAACAGGGGGCGTACCAGCCCCAGCATTTT. As protein: CASSQEQGAYQPQHF.

This clonotype was recorded many times. This chain joins TRBV19 and TRBJ2-1; D perhaps matches TRBD1 (5 bases). The germline V and J ends were trimmed by 7 bases and 4 bases, with 20 bases remaining between them. The CDR3 has 16 residues. The V gene's germline CDR1 is LNHDA and CDR2 SQIVND (reference sequence). CDR3 protein: CASTRTTNTFYNEQFF. In DNA form, the CDR3 reads TGTGCCAGTACCCGGACAACGAATACCTTTTACAATGAGCAGTTCTTC.

The V and J genes are TRBV13 and TRBJ2-7; 10 bases fit TRBD2. Germline CDR1 is PRHDT and CDR2 is FYEKMQ (reference sequence). V gave up 0 bases and J gave up 4 bases; unmatched junction bases: 9. The CDR3 consists of 17 residues. CDR3 protein: CASSLGEPALAGYEQYF. CDR3 in DNA: TGTGCCAGCAGCTTAGGGGAGCCGGCACTAGCGGGGTACGAGCAGTACTTC.

This clonotype was found many times. The gene calls are TRBV9 and TRBJ2-1; 13 positions agree with TRBD2. The CDR3 loop spans 16 amino acids. Germline assignment: CDR1 SGDLS and CDR2 YYNGEE. J was trimmed by 7 bases and V by 0 bases; bases with no gene match: 4. This CDR3 is CASSVAKTSGRNEQFF. DNA of the CDR3: TGTGCCAGCAGCGTAGCTAAGACTAGCGGGAGGAATGAGCAGTTCTTC.

This chain connects TRBV7-8 to TRBJ2-1; D possibly corresponds to TRBD1 (6 bases). Trimming took off 6 bases at V and 2 bases at J, with 14 bases between the two ends. This CDR3 spans 15 amino acids. Germline-derived CDR1 and CDR2 are SGHVS and FQNEAQ. The CDR3 region is CASRSQGLTYNEQFF. CDR3 coding DNA: TGTGCCAGCAGATCACAGGGTTTAACCTACAATGAGCAGTTCTTC.

In its sample, this clonotype is medium-sized. The chain couples TRBV6-6 to TRBJ1-5; D is perhaps TRBD1 (5 bases). The V end lost 0 bases, the J end lost 4 bases, and 10 bases lay between the germline ends. The CDR3 sequence is 15 residues long. The germline gives CDR1 MNHNY, CDR2 SVGAGI (reference sequence). CDR3 loop: CASSYSRQQNQPQHF. CDR3 nucleotides: TGTGCCAGCAGTTACTCGAGACAGCAGAATCAGCCCCAGCATTTT.

Ten or more counts support this clonotype. The CDR3 protein is CASSLRVGAYNEQFF. CDR3 nucleotide sequence: TGTGCCAGCAGTCTCAGGGTAGGGGCCTACAATGAGCAGTTCTTC. The chain combines TRBV27 with TRBJ2-1; D is perhaps TRBD1 (5 bases). V lost 5 bases and J 2 bases, leaving 13 bases between the germline ends. The CDR3 runs 15 residues. Germline V gene lookup returns CDR1 MNHEY and CDR2 SMNVEV (reference sequence).

This clonotype occurred many times. The chain recombines TRBV12-3 or TRBV12-4 with TRBJ2-3; 12 bases agree with TRBD1. The V gene end was trimmed by 3 bases and the J gene end by 9 bases; junction bases not matched to a gene: 7. CDR3 length: 15 residues. DNA of the CDR3: TGTGCCAGCAGTTTTGGGGACAGGGGGCGCCGAACGCAGTATTTT. Residues: CASSFGDRGRRTQYF.

In its sample, this clonotype was seen many times. This chain uses TRBV7-2 with TRBJ2-3; D ambiguous. The CDR3 runs 12 residues. Looked up from germline, CDR1 is SGHTA and CDR2 is FQGNSA. V dropped 2 bases and J dropped 8 bases, with 8 bases sitting between them. CDR3 coding DNA: TGTGCCAGCAGCTTATTCCAGAGTACGCAGTATTTT. Amino acid sequence: CASSLFQSTQYF.